Listed below are T cell receptor beta chains from one sample, sequenced in a study of cytomegalovirus exposure and HLA in healthy donors. Libraries were prepared by immunoSEQ multiplex PCR; TCRdb keeps only in-frame clonotypes and omits some of them. The repertoire consists of about 160,000 clones, with approximately 79% occurring once and the leading ten covering around 4%. The source material was PBMCs. These TCRs come from a man aged 35 to 55 in good health and CMV-seronegative. Each CDR3 is given with its conserved first and last residue. A D gene is named only where the DNA matches it firmly. Not every row has a clone size; where given, it reads once, few, many or a size class.

J: TRBJ1-4
D: .
size: .
V: TRBV19
CDR3: CASSISRGYEKLFF
DNA: TGTGCCAGTAGTATTTCTAGGGGTTATGAAAAACTGTTTTTT

J: TRBJ2-2
D: .
size: few
V: TRBV7-2
CDR3: CASSLMGAPATGELFF
DNA: TGTGCCAGCAGCTTAATGGGGGCGCCCGCGACCGGGGAGCTGTTTTTT

J: TRBJ2-5
D: TRBD2
size: few
V: TRBV9
CDR3: CASSPSGGEAQTQYF
DNA: TGTGCCAGCAGCCCTAGCGGGGGGGAGGCACAGACCCAGTACTTC

J: TRBJ1-6
D: .
size: .
V: TRBV30
CDR3: CAWSPQGNSPLHF
DNA: TGTGCCTGGAGTCCGCAGGGGAACTCACCCCTCCACTTT

J: TRBJ1-2
D: TRBD1
size: .
V: TRBV6-6
CDR3: CASSTQTGADYFGYTF
DNA: TGTGCCAGCAGTACACAAACAGGGGCGGATTACTTTGGCTACACCTTC

J: TRBJ2-5
D: TRBD2
size: .
V: TRBV9
CDR3: CASSPFVGIWTSGETQYF
DNA: TGTGCCAGCAGCCCCTTTGTGGGGATTTGGACTAGCGGGGAGACCCAGTACTTC

J: TRBJ1-1
D: TRBD1
size: once
V: TRBV5-1
CDR3: CASSLVGQGAGEAFF
DNA: TGCGCCAGCAGCTTGGTGGGACAGGGGGCTGGTGAAGCTTTCTTT

J: TRBJ1-5
D: .
size: .
V: TRBV29-1
CDR3: CSVGQSNQPQHF
DNA: TGCAGCGTAGGACAGAGCAATCAGCCCCAGCATTTT

J: TRBJ1-1
D: .
size: .
V: TRBV6-1
CDR3: CASRQGIMNTEAFF
DNA: TGTGCCAGCAGGCAGGGGATAATGAACACTGAAGCTTTCTTT

J: TRBJ1-1
D: TRBD1
size: .
V: TRBV6-1
CDR3: CASRTQGVGTEAFF
DNA: TGTGCCAGCAGGACACAGGGGGTCGGCACTGAAGCTTTCTTT

J: TRBJ1-5
D: .
size: .
V: TRBV28
CDR3: CASSLGVGGGQPQHF
DNA: TGTGCCAGCAGTTTAGGAGTGGGGGGTGGTCAGCCCCAGCATTTT

J: TRBJ2-7
D: TRBD1
size: few
V: TRBV29-1
CDR3: CSVTPRDRGSVPLYEQYF
DNA: TGCAGCGTAACCCCCCGGGACAGGGGATCCGTCCCCCTCTACGAGCAGTACTTC

J: TRBJ2-2
D: .
size: .
V: TRBV5-6
CDR3: CASRRQGTNTGELFF
DNA: TGTGCCAGCAGACGGCAGGGGACGAACACCGGGGAGCTGTTTTTT

J: TRBJ1-1
D: .
size: .
V: TRBV6-5
CDR3: CASSATANTEAFF
DNA: TGTGCCAGCAGCGCCACAGCGAACACTGAAGCTTTCTTT

J: TRBJ1-1
D: .
size: .
V: TRBV10-3
CDR3: CAISDMRGRAEAFF
DNA: TGTGCCATCAGTGACATGCGGGGGAGGGCTGAAGCTTTCTTT

J: TRBJ2-1
D: .
size: .
V: TRBV25-1
CDR3: CASSEPGRDNEQFF
DNA: TGTGCCAGCAGTGAGCCTGGTCGGGACAATGAGCAGTTCTTC

J: TRBJ1-3
D: .
size: .
V: TRBV29-1
CDR3: CSVVGGAGNTIYF
DNA: TGCAGCGTTGTGGGGGGGGCTGGAAACACCATATATTTT

J: TRBJ2-2
D: TRBD1
size: few
V: TRBV5-6
CDR3: CASSLGDRNTGELFF
DNA: TGTGCCAGCAGCTTGGGGGACAGGAACACCGGGGAGCTGTTTTTT

J: TRBJ1-2
D: .
size: .
V: TRBV9
CDR3: CASSVGGDGYGYTF
DNA: TGTGCCAGCAGCGTAGGGGGGGATGGCTATGGCTACACCTTC

J: TRBJ1-3
D: .
size: few
V: TRBV10-3
CDR3: CAIRTTDRGNTIYF
DNA: TGTGCCATCAGAACGACAGATCGGGGAAACACCATATATTTT

J: TRBJ2-7
D: .
size: .
V: TRBV4-1
CDR3: CASSQEAVSYEQYF
DNA: TGTGCCAGCAGCCAAGAGGCGGTATCCTACGAGCAGTACTTC

J: TRBJ2-3
D: .
size: .
V: TRBV7-2
CDR3: CASSPHLASATQYF
DNA: TGTGCCAGCAGCCCCCATTTAGCCTCAGCTACGCAGTATTTT

J: TRBJ2-1
D: .
size: .
V: TRBV2
CDR3: CASLGGSYNEQFF
DNA: TGTGCCAGCTTGGGAGGTTCCTACAATGAGCAGTTCTTC

J: TRBJ1-6
D: .
size: .
V: TRBV9
CDR3: CASSVGPGVGNSPLHF
DNA: TGTGCCAGCAGCGTAGGCCCAGGGGTGGGTAATTCACCCCTCCACTTT

J: TRBJ2-4
D: TRBD1
size: .
V: TRBV6-1
CDR3: CASSEAGTGRAKNIQYF
DNA: TGTGCCAGCAGTGAAGCCGGGACAGGTCGCGCCAAAAACATTCAGTACTTC

J: TRBJ1-2
D: .
size: .
V: TRBV30
CDR3: CAWGESVENGYTF
DNA: TGTGCCTGGGGTGAGAGTGTTGAGAATGGCTACACCTTC

J: TRBJ2-7
D: .
size: .
V: TRBV30
CDR3: CACRPGGGPYEQYF
DNA: TGTGCCTGTCGCCCCGGGGGAGGCCCCTACGAGCAGTACTTC

J: TRBJ2-3
D: .
size: .
V: TRBV30
CDR3: CACTYGGTDTQYF
DNA: TGTGCCTGTACTTACGGGGGTACAGATACGCAGTATTTT